Listed below are T cell receptor beta chains from one sample, sequenced in a study of a mutant IDH1 vaccine in newly diagnosed glioma. Here immunoSEQ multiplex PCR was the method, and the copy in TCRdb shows in-frame clones only, minus some. The sample contains around 50,000 clones, 78% of which appear only once. No antigen has been assigned to these receptors. Sample: PBMCs, taken from a glioma patient whose treatment included an IDH1 peptide vaccine. The receptor set was obtained from a man aged 50-60 years with glioma. CDR3s include the opening cysteine and the closing phenylalanine or tryptophan. A D gene is named only where the DNA matches it firmly. The size of a clone is reported for some rows only, either as once, few or many, or as a class for expanded clones.

V gene	J gene	D gene	clone size	CDR3 DNA	CDR3 protein
TRBV7-2	TRBJ2-3	TRBD2	few	TGTGCCAGCAGCCCGCCTCTAGCGGGGGGGCCGAATACGCAGTATTTT	CASSPPLAGGPNTQYF
TRBV29-1	TRBJ2-3	.	.	TGCAGCTTTTGGGGGGCAGGGGTTTTAGGTACGCAGTATTTT	CSFWGAGVLGTQYF
TRBV5-1	TRBJ1-3	.	once	TGCGCCAGCAGCGCCGACGGGTGGAACACCATATATTTT	CASSADGWNTIYF
TRBV4-2	TRBJ2-3	.	.	TGTGCCAGCAACAGGGGCGGGGTCGGATCAGATACGCAGTATTTT	CASNRGGVGSDTQYF
TRBV19	TRBJ2-4	TRBD2	.	TGTGCCAGCGCGGGAGAGAACATTCAGTACTTC	CASAGENIQYF
TRBV18	TRBJ1-2	TRBD1	.	TGTGCCAGCTCACCACCTGGGTCCACAGGGGGCATTCATGGCTACACCTTC	CASSPPGSTGGIHGYTF
TRBV10-3	TRBJ1-2	TRBD1	.	TGTGCCATCAGTATACAGGGGGTTAAACATGGCTACACCTTC	CAISIQGVKHGYTF
TRBV4-2	TRBJ1-3	.	.	TGTGCCAGCAGCTGGGGCAGGGACGACTCTGGAAACACCATATATTTT	CASSWGRDDSGNTIYF
TRBV6-5	TRBJ2-1	TRBD1	.	TGTGCCAGCAGCCAATCCGGGACAGGGTTCAATGAGCAGTTCTTC	CASSQSGTGFNEQFF
TRBV7-9	TRBJ1-5	TRBD1	few	TGTGCCAGCAGCTTCTGGACAGGGGGTTTGGGCAATCAGCCCCAGCATTTT	CASSFWTGGLGNQPQHF
TRBV4-1	TRBJ1-3	.	.	TGCGCCAGCAGCCAAGCAGGTACTCGCTCTGGAAACACCATATATTTT	CASSQAGTRSGNTIYF
TRBV15	TRBJ2-5	TRBD2	.	TGTGCCACCAGCAGGGGACTAGGCGAGACCCAGTACTTC	CATSRGLGETQYF
TRBV9	TRBJ1-2	TRBD1	.	TGTGCCAGCAGCGGGGGGACAGGGCTTGGCTACACCTTC	CASSGGTGLGYTF
TRBV29-1	TRBJ1-1	.	.	TGCAGCGTTGAAGGCGGAGTGAACACTGAAGCTTTCTTT	CSVEGGVNTEAFF
TRBV6-5	TRBJ1-5	TRBD1	once	TGTGCCAGCAGCCTACAGGGGCCCGATCAGCCCCAGCATTTT	CASSLQGPDQPQHF
TRBV7-2	TRBJ2-3	.	.	TGTGCCAGCAGCTTAAGCACAGATACGCAGTATTTT	CASSLSTDTQYF
TRBV9	TRBJ2-3	.	.	TGTGCCAGCAGCGTCAGGGTCTTGACAGATACGCAGTATTTT	CASSVRVLTDTQYF
TRBV7-8	TRBJ1-1	.	.	TGTGCCAGCAGCTCGGGCGTGGGAGGAACCTCGTTT	CASSSGVGGTSF
TRBV4-1	TRBJ2-7	TRBD1	.	TGCGCCAGCAGCCGGGCGACAGGGTCGGCCTACGAGCAGTACTTC	CASSRATGSAYEQYF
TRBV4-3	TRBJ2-7	.	.	TGCGCCAGCAGCCAAGTCCGGGACGGTCGCTACGAGCAGTACTTC	CASSQVRDGRYEQYF
TRBV30	TRBJ2-2	.	.	TGTGCCTGGAGTCTCTCTGGACCCGGGGAGCTGTTTTTT	CAWSLSGPGELFF
TRBV4-2	TRBJ2-7	.	.	TGTGCCAGCAGCCAAGATAGGGCGTCCCCCAGCGAGCAGTACTTC	CASSQDRASPSEQYF
TRBV7-2	TRBJ1-3	.	.	TGTGCCAGCAGCTTAGGGGCGAGCTCTGGAAACACCATATATTTT	CASSLGASSGNTIYF
TRBV9	TRBJ2-1	.	.	TGTGCCAGCAGCGTAGGCGCTCAGTCAGGGTTAGGGGTCTACAATGAGCAGTTCTTC	CASSVGAQSGLGVYNEQFF
TRBV19	TRBJ2-1	TRBD2	.	TGTGCCAGTAGTATAAACGGACTAGGGGAATACAATGAGCAGTTCTTC	CASSINGLGEYNEQFF
TRBV30	TRBJ2-4	.	.	TGTGCCTGCTTACTGGGCCTAGCCAAAAACATTCAGTACTTC	CACLLGLAKNIQYF
TRBV20-1	TRBJ2-3	.	.	TGCAGTGCAATTCCGGAGGCTTCGCAGTATTTT	CSAIPEASQYF
TRBV25-1	TRBJ1-5	.	.	TGTGCCAGCAGTAGGGCAGGGGACAAGCAGCCCCAGCATTTT	CASSRAGDKQPQHF
TRBV27	TRBJ1-1	.	.	TGTGCCAGCAGTTCGCGGGACACGCTCTTTAACACTGAAGCTTTCTTT	CASSSRDTLFNTEAFF
TRBV19	TRBJ1-1	TRBD1	few	TGTGCCAGTAGGGAACAGGGGACTGCTTTCTTT	CASREQGTAFF
TRBV7-2	TRBJ1-1	.	.	TGTGCCAGCAGCCCCTGGGCGGGGGGAAGCACTGAAGCTTTCTTT	CASSPWAGGSTEAFF
TRBV11-2	TRBJ2-1	.	.	TGTGCCAGCAGCTTTTCGGGTCGGGCGGACTCCTACAATGAGCAGTTCTTC	CASSFSGRADSYNEQFF
TRBV19	TRBJ2-3	TRBD2	.	TGTGCCAGTAGGAATGGACTAGCGGGGGGCACAGATACGCAGTATTTT	CASRNGLAGGTDTQYF
TRBV27	TRBJ1-5	.	.	TGTGCCAGCAGTTTATTATGGGAGTTCAATCAGCCCCAGCATTTT	CASSLLWEFNQPQHF
TRBV7-2	TRBJ2-4	.	.	TGTGCCAGCAGCCTCGAACCCTTGGCGATTGGCGGAAACATTCAGTACTTC	CASSLEPLAIGGNIQYF
TRBV29-1	TRBJ1-1	.	few	TGCAGCGTTGTTAGTTACATGAACACTGAAGCTTTCTTT	CSVVSYMNTEAFF
TRBV27	TRBJ2-7	.	.	TGTGCCAGCAGTTTGGCCGGGGGCCACTACGAGCAGTACTTC	CASSLAGGHYEQYF